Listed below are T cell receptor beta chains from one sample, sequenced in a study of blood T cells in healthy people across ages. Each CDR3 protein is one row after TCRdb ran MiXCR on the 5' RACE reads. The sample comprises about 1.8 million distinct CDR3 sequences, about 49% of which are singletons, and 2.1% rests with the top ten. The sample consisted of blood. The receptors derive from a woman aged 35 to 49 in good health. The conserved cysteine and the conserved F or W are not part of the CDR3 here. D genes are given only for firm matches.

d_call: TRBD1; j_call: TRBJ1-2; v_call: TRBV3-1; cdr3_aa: ASSHNQKIGTDYGYT
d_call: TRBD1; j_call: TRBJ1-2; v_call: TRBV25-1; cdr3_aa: ASSEPQDRVGYT
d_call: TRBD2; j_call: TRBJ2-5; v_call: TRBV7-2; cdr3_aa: ASSRREAGVQETQY
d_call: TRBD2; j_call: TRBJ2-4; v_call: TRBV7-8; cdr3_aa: ASSLEGTSGSVSKNIQY
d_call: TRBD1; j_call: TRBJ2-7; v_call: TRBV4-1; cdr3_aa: ASSQEFIGTGGSYEQY
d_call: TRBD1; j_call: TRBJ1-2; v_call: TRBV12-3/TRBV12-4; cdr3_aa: ASRPGQGFHYT
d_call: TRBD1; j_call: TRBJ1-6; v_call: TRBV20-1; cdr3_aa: SATRGPNSPLH
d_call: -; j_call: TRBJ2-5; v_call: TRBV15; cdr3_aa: ATRVGTDLQETQY
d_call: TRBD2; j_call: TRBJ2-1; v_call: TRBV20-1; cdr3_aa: SVGGAGYNEQF
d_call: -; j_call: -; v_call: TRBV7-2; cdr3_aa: ASSHPGNYEQY
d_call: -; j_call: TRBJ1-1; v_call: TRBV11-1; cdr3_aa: ASSLAPGRTNTEAF
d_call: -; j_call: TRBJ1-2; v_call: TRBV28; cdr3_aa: ASSLSGAPYYGYT
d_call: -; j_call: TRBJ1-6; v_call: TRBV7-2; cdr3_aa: ASSLRSARESSPLH
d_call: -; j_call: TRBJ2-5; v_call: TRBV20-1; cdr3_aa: SARAWKAQETQY
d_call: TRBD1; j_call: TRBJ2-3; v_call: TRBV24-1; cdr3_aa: ATSDKGRPKRTGRPSTDTQY
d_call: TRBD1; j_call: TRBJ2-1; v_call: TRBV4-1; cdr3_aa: ASSQRQGAGEQF
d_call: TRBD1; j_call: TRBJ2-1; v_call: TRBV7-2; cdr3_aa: ASSRDRGADEQF
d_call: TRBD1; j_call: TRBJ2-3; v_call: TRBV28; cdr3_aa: ASARDRGTTQY
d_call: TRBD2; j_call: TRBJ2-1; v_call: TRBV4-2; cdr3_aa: ASSHFSGGAGEQF
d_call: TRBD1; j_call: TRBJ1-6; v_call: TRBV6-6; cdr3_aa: ASSTGGRSSPLH
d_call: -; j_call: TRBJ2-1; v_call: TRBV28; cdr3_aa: ASSLTPPRGNNEQF
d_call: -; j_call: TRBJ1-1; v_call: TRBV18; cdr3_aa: ASRVGYMNTEAF
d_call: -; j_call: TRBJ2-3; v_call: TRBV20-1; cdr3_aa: SARVIASRDTQY
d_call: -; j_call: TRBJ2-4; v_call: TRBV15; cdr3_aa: ATSSGGPAAKNIQY
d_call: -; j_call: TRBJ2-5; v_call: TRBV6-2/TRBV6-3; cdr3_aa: ASSYTSGSTKTQY
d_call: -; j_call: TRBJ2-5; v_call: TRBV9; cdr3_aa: ASSVEGPSPQETQY
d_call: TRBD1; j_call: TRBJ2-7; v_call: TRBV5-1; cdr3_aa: ASSPTGTGGLYEQY
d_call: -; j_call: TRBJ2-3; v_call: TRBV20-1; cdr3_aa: SANRGGVADTQY
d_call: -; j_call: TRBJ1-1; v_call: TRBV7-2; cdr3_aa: ASRPTGRNTEAF
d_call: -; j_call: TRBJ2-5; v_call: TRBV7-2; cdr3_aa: ASSRRTGRLQETQY
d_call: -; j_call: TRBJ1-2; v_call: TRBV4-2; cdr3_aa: ASSQLQANYGYT
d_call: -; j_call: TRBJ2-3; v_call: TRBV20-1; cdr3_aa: SARGYTDTQY
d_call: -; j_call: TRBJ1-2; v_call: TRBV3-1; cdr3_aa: ASSPDTGYGYT
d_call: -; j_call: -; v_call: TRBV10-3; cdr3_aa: ATGTPGEQY
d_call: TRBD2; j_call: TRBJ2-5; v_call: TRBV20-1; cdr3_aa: SPHRGDQETQY
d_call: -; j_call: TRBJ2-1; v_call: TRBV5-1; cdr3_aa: ASRSGTDYNEQF
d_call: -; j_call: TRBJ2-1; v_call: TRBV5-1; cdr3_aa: ASRSYYRAPEDEQF
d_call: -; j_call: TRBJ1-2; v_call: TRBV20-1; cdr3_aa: SARDQGISYGYT
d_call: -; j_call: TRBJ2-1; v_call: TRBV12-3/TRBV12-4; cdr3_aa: ASSLQLAREQF
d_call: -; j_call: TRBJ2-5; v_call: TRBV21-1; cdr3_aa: ASSKAESGETQY
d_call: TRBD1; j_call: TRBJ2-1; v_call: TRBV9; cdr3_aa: ASSMGQANNEQF
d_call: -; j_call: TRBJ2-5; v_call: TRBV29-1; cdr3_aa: SVRRGATEETQY
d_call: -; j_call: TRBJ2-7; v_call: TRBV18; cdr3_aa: ASSPEAGSNYEQY
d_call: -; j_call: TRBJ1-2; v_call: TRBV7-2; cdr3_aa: ASTLSGLGYT
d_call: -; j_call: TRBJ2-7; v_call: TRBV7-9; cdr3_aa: ASSTPSYEQY
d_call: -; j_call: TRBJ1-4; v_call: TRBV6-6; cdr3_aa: ASMSIDGNNEKLF
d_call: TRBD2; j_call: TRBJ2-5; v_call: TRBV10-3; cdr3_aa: AISRAGGGQETQY
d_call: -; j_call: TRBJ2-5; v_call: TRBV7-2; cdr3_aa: ASSPTTTTGETQY
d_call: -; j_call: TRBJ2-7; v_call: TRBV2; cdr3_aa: ASSASEVHEQY
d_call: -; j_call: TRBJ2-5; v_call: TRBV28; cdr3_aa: ASRVPRGNRETQY
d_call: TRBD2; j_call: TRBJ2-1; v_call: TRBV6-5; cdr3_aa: ASSRGGTPYNEQF
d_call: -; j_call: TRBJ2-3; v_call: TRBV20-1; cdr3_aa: SASSRVSSTDTQY
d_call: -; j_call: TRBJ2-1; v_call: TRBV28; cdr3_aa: ASTLRYRGHEQF
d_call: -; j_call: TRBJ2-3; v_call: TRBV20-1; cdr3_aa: SARDDTSTDTQY
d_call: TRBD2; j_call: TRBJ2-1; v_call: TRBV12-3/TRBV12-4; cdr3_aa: ASSLIEGTSAQQF
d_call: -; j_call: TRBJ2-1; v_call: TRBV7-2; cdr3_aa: ASSLYPDGVIEQF
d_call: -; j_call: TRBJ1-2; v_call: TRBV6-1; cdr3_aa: ASSGEGGVNVVGYT